These 28 T cell receptor beta chains share one sample of origin, sequenced in a study of stem cell transplantation in POMP-related autoinflammatory disease. Study-level points and caveats: Patients with PRAID showed a restricted number of unique TRB V-J gene pairings. In patients with PRAID, every analyzed T-cell subset tended to show lower diversity and higher clonality.

Their target antigens are unknown. Sequencing used immunoSEQ multiplex PCR; TCRdb keeps in-frame clones, though not all of them. The repertoire consists of thousands of clones, with roughly nine tenths occurring once and the leading ten covering roughly 2.5%. The material sequenced was CD8+ T cells from PBMCs, taken before stem cell transplantation. The receptor set was obtained from a human donor with POMP-related autoinflammation and immune dysregulation (PRAID).

This sequence joins TRBV7-9 and TRBJ2-7, with a tentative D call TRBD1 (5 bases). V lost 3 bases, J lost 5 bases, and 14 bases lay in between. Germline V gene data show CDR1 as SEHNR and CDR2 as FQNEAQ (reference sequence). CDR3 length: 14 amino acids. The CDR3 region is CASSFSRGRDEQYF. The CDR3 nucleotides are TGTGCCAGCAGCTTCTCAAGGGGTAGGGACGAGCAGTACTTC.

This chain links TRBV29-1 with TRBJ2-5; D not certain. This CDR3 contains 12 residues. Per the germline V gene, CDR1 is SQVTM and CDR2 is ANQGSEA. V lost 3 bases and J lost 7, with 12 bases in between. The CDR3 protein is CSVDTLSGTQYF. The CDR3 region has the DNA TGCAGCGTTGACACCTTGAGTGGGACCCAGTACTTC.

The V call is TRBV2, the J call TRBJ2-7, with no clear D. The CDR3 covers 10 residues. V lost 9 bases to trimming and J lost 3 bases, with 6 bases between them. Germline V gives CDR1 SNHLY, CDR2 FYNNEI. The CDR3 DNA reads as TGTGCCAGTTCCCTCTACGAGCAGTACTTC. Amino acid sequence: CASSLYEQYF.

The rearrangement links TRBV6-1 to TRBJ1-5, with TRBD1 as a possible D gene (6 bases). CDR1 is MNHNS, CDR2 SASEGT, per germline. The CDR3 is made up of 15 amino acids. V gave up 1 base and J gave up 5 bases, with 12 bases separating them. CDR3 region: CASSEGQGWYQPQHF. The CDR3, as DNA: TGTGCCAGCAGTGAAGGGCAGGGGTGGTATCAGCCCCAGCATTTT.

CDR3 DNA: TGTGCCAGCAGCGGTGACACCGGGACTAGGATCTACGAGCAGTACTTC. Amino acid sequence: CASSGDTGTRIYEQYF. V and J are TRBV9 and TRBJ2-7; 8 bases are shared with TRBD2. The V segment lost 3 bases and the J segment 3 bases; nucleotides outside the gene matches: 11. Germline CDR1 and CDR2: SGDLS and YYNGEE. The length of the CDR3 is 16 residues.

On this clone itself: Germline and junction disagree at one end, which may indicate a read error. The genes are TRBV4-1 and TRBJ2-7; the D gene is possibly TRBD2 (5 bases). The CDR3 sequence is 12 residues long. Per germline, CDR1 MGHRA and CDR2 YSYEKL. CDR3 protein: CASSLGTSEQYF. The CDR3 nucleotides read TGTGCCAGCAGCCTCGGCACTAGCGAGCAGTACTTC.

This rearrangement joins TRBV29-1 to TRBJ2-3, with TRBD2 identical over 9 bases. Germline V CDR1 and CDR2: SQVTM, ANQGSEA. The V and J ends lost 6 bases and 0 bases, in that order; junction bases with no gene match: 13. CDR3 length: 17 residues. The CDR3 DNA sequence: TGCAGCGTAGGAGTTCCGTTTAGCGGGAGTAGCACAGATACGCAGTATTTT. It encodes CSVGVPFSGSSTDTQYF.

This clone was seen once. The V call is TRBV7-9, the J call TRBJ2-1; D remains ambiguous. The CDR3 runs 11 residues. Germline CDR1 SEHNR, CDR2 FQNEAQ (reference sequence). V gave up 5 bases and J gave up 8 bases, with 7 bases separating them. CDR3 DNA: TGTGCCAGCAGCCTGACCGATGAGCAGTTCTTC. This gives the protein CASSLTDEQFF.

The V gene is TRBV15, the J gene TRBJ1-1, with 10 bases that match TRBD1. The CDR3 runs to 14 residues. The V gene's germline CDR1 is LNHNV and CDR2 YYDKDF (reference sequence). Unmatched junction bases numbered 0, after V lost 1 base and J lost 4 bases. CDR3 nucleotide sequence: TGTGCCACCAGCAGAGGACAGGGGGCCACTGAAGCTTTCTTT. Translated: CATSRGQGATEAFF.

This clone was counted between two and nine times. J is TRBJ1-5 and V is TRBV6-6; D ambiguous. Trimming pared 4 bases from V and 6 bases from J, leaving 10 bases between. Germline V gene lookup returns CDR1 MNHNY and CDR2 SVGAGI (reference sequence). CDR3 length: 13 residues. This CDR3 reads CASSLGESQPQHF. DNA for the CDR3: TGTGCCAGCAGTTTAGGAGAGAGTCAGCCCCAGCATTTT.

The count of this clone is one. The rearrangement links TRBV14 to TRBJ2-7, with D possibly being TRBD2 (6 bases). V gave up 5 bases and J gave up 1 base, with 12 bases separating them. This CDR3 comprises 14 residues. Germline CDR1 SGHDN, CDR2 FVKESK. The CDR3 region has the DNA TGTGCCAGCAGCGCCTGGGGGGATTCCTACGAGCAGTACTTC. Translated, it gives CASSAWGDSYEQYF.

The rearrangement joins TRBV7-9 to TRBJ2-7, with D hard to call. Germline V gene lookup returns CDR1 SEHNR and CDR2 FQNEAQ (reference sequence). V gave up 5 bases and J gave up 3 bases, with 20 bases separating them. The CDR3 has 16 amino acids. In DNA form, the CDR3 reads TGTGCCAGCAGCCAAAGCGTAGCCGGAAGAATCTACGAGCAGTACTTC. Its translation: CASSQSVAGRIYEQYF.

CDR3 sequence: CASGSIYEQYF. The CDR3 region has the DNA TGTGCCAGCGGATCCATATACGAGCAGTACTTC. The genes are TRBV27 and TRBJ2-7; D is uncertain. V was shortened by 8 bases and J by 4 bases, with 9 bases between the two germline ends. This CDR3 contains 11 residues. The germline V gene has CDR1 MNHEY and CDR2 SMNVEV (reference sequence).

This chain uses TRBV13 with TRBJ2-3; TRBD1 matches at 9 bases. The CDR3 is 15 residues long. The trim removed 6 bases at V and 2 bases at J, leaving 6 bases unmatched. Germline CDR1 reads PRHDT; CDR2 reads FYEKMQ (reference sequence). CDR3 bases: TGTGCCAGCAGTCCAGACAGGGGGTCCACAGATACGCAGTATTTT. Protein sequence: CASSPDRGSTDTQYF.

There are a few counts of this clone. The chain uses TRBV27 and TRBJ2-7; D perhaps matches TRBD2 (6 bases). V lost 3 bases and J lost 5, with 8 bases in between. This CDR3 spans 12 amino acids. Germline-derived CDR1 and CDR2 are MNHEY and SMNVEV (reference sequence). DNA of the CDR3: TGTGCCAGCAGTTTTGGAGGGGACGAGCAGTACTTC. Amino acids: CASSFGGDEQYF.

J is TRBJ2-3 and V is TRBV6-1; D may match TRBD1 or TRBD2 (6 bases each). Germline V lookup: CDR1 MNHNS, CDR2 SASEGT. The CDR3 loop spans 13 amino acids. Trimming took 5 bases from V and 4 from J, leaving 10 bases between them. In DNA form, the CDR3 reads TGTGCCAGCAGTTCAAGGGGGGCAGATACGCAGTATTTT. This translates into CASSSRGADTQYF.

This clone was recorded a few times. CDR3 region: CASSPTKDVGFGNSPLHF. The CDR3 region has the DNA TGTGCCAGCAGCCCGACGAAGGACGTCGGATTCGGGAATTCACCCCTCCACTTT. The chain has TRBV7-9 and TRBJ1-6, with D hard to call. Germline-derived CDR1 and CDR2 are SEHNR and FQNEAQ (reference sequence). V lost 5 bases to trimming and J lost 7 bases, with 24 bases between them. The CDR3 has 18 residues. Complete variable domain (other parts from reference TRBV7-9 and TRBJ1-6): DTGVSQNPRHKITKRGQNVTFRCDPISEHNRLYWYRQTLGQGPEFLTYFQNEAQLEKSRLLSDRFSAERPKGSFSTLEIQRTEQGDSAMYLCASSPTKDVGFGNSPLHFGNGTRLTVT.

The genes are TRBV6-1 and TRBJ2-1; 7 bases fit TRBD2. V trimming: 1 base; J trimming: 4 bases; junction bases outside the gene matches: 4. Germline values: CDR1 MNHNS, CDR2 SASEGT. The CDR3 length is 15 residues. The CDR3 sequence is CASSEGLADYNEQFF. The CDR3 bases are TGTGCCAGCAGTGAAGGGCTAGCGGATTACAATGAGCAGTTCTTC.

This rearrangement joins TRBV11-2 to TRBJ1-5; D unresolved. Germline V gene sequence: CDR1 SGHAT, CDR2 FQNNGV. Trimming removed 1 base from V and 4 bases from J, with 8 bases in between. The CDR3 has 14 residues. The DNA of the CDR3 is TGTGCCAGCAGCTTAGTAAGAGGTAATCAGCCCCAGCATTTT. It codes for CASSLVRGNQPQHF.

The chain carries TRBV7-6 and TRBJ2-1; TRBD2 agrees at 11 bases. The length of the CDR3 is 15 residues. Germline V gives CDR1 SGHVS, CDR2 FNYEAQ. The trim removed 7 bases at V and 7 bases at J, leaving 9 bases unmatched. CDR3 sequence reads: CASNPFSGRVNEQFF. Here the CDR3 DNA reads TGTGCCAGCAACCCCTTTAGCGGGAGGGTTAATGAGCAGTTCTTC.

V is TRBV28 and J is TRBJ2-3; 13 nucleotides agree with TRBD2. The trim removed 3 bases at V and 1 base at J, leaving 7 bases unmatched. The germline V gene encodes CDR1 MDHEN and CDR2 SYDVKM. The CDR3 loop spans 18 amino acids. The CDR3 DNA reads as TGTGCCAGCAGTTTGAGGACTAGCGGGAGAAGGGGCACAGATACGCAGTATTTT. Its translation is CASSLRTSGRRGTDTQYF.

The J gene is TRBJ1-2, the V gene TRBV4-1; D may be TRBD1 (5 bases). This CDR3 spans 17 amino acids. Germline V gene data show CDR1 as MGHRA and CDR2 as YSYEKL. Trimming took 0 bases from V and 4 from J, leaving 18 bases between them. The CDR3 reads CASSQDDLGSGVYGYTF. In nucleotides, the CDR3 is TGCGCCAGCAGCCAAGACGACTTGGGGTCGGGGGTCTATGGCTACACCTTC.

This clone was seen more than once but under ten times. J is TRBJ2-7 and V is TRBV7-9, with unresolved D. This CDR3 region has 15 residues. Trimming pared 4 bases from V and 6 bases from J, leaving 19 bases between. In germline, CDR1 is SEHNR, CDR2 FQNEAQ (reference sequence). CDR3 nucleotide sequence: TGTGCCAGCAGCTCCCGTCAAGGGTCGCTCGGCGAGCAGTACTTC. It is translated as CASSSRQGSLGEQYF.

This chain links TRBV13 with TRBJ2-1, with 10 nucleotides matching TRBD2. Germline V gene sequence: CDR1 PRHDT, CDR2 FYEKMQ (reference sequence). Trimming cost V 5 bases and J 7 bases; bases outside gene matches: 5. The CDR3 totals 14 residues. The chain's CDR3 is CASSPSGRGNEQFF. The CDR3 region has the DNA TGTGCCAGCAGCCCGAGCGGGAGGGGAAATGAGCAGTTCTTC.

The chain couples TRBV5-1 to TRBJ2-5; D is perhaps TRBD2 (5 bases). Germline values: CDR1 SGHRS, CDR2 YFSETQ. The V end lost 4 bases, the J end lost 5 bases, and 18 bases lay between the germline ends. The CDR3 is 15 residues long. The CDR3 sequence: CASSPEDSRRETQYF. CDR3 coding DNA: TGCGCCAGCAGCCCGGAGGACTCCCGACGGGAGACCCAGTACTTC.

This clone was observed a single time. The chain couples TRBV27 to TRBJ1-2, with 7 bases fitting TRBD1. The CDR3 consists of 15 residues. Looked up from germline, CDR1 is MNHEY and CDR2 is SMNVEV (reference sequence). The ends lost 5 bases at V and 6 bases at J; junction bases unmatched: 12. For the CDR3, the DNA is TGTGCCAGCAGTACCACCGGGGACAGCCTCAATGGCTACACCTTC. Its protein product is CASSTTGDSLNGYTF.

The CDR3 coding sequence is TGTGCCAGCAGCGTACCAACGACAGGGGATACCGAGAACACAGATACGCAGTATTTT. Amino acids: CASSVPTTGDTENTDTQYF. This chain links TRBV9 with TRBJ2-3; 8 nucleotides match TRBD1. There are 19 residues in the CDR3. The junction had 15 bases not matched to a gene; V was cut back by 1 base and J by 2 bases. From germline, CDR1 is SGDLS and CDR2 YYNGEE.

This clone showed up just a few times. The V and J genes are TRBV6-6 and TRBJ1-2, with a possible D match to TRBD1 (6 bases). V was clipped by 2 bases and J by 8 bases, with 15 bases between them. Germline-derived CDR1 and CDR2 are MNHNY and SVGAGI (reference sequence). The CDR3 consists of 14 residues. The CDR3 loop is CASSYPYRDQGYTF. As DNA, the CDR3 is TGTGCCAGCAGTTACCCTTACAGGGATCAAGGCTACACCTTC.